This entry is about one T cell receptor (beta chain). Antigen specificity is unknown. The primer mix had 60 Vbeta and 13 Jbeta primers. Measured with immunoSEQ multiplex PCR; TCRdb has only the in-frame clones, and not every one. The sample has a few hundred thousand clones; roughly 91% are singletons. This entry is derived from a study of cytomegalovirus exposure and HLA in healthy donors. As for the study in general: Sequencing of 150 million to 200 million T cells in an earlier analysis found 90 million to 120 million unique TCR beta sequences.

Whole-study findings and limits: Despite most TCR sequences being rare, some public TCRs occurred in many donors.

Trimming shortened V by 4 bases and J by 0 bases, and 14 bases separated the two germline ends. The CDR3 runs to 16 residues. CDR1 is SGHKS, CDR2 YYEKEE, per germline (reference sequence). The chain recombines TRBV5-5 with TRBJ2-4; no firm D call. The source material was PBMCs. This clonotype was obtained from a woman younger than 35 in good health and CMV-seronegative. CDR3 bases: TGTGCCAGCAGCCGGGTACCTAATATAGCCAAAAACATTCAGTACTTC. Protein product: CASSRVPNIAKNIQYF.